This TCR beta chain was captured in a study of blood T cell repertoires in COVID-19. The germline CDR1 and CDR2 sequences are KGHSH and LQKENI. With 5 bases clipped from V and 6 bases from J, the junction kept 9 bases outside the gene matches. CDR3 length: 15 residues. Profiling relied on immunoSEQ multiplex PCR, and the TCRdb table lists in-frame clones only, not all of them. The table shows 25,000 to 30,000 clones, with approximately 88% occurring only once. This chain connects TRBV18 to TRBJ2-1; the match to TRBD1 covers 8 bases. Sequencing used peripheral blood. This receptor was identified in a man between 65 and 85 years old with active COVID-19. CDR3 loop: CASSTGQAQSNEQFF. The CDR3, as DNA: TGTGCCAGCTCAACGGGACAGGCGCAATCCAATGAGCAGTTCTTC.